The 24 T cell receptor beta chains listed next were all sequenced from one sample in a study of cytomegalovirus exposure and HLA in healthy donors. PCR amplification relied on 60 Vbeta primers (plus 13 Jbeta primers). Sequenced by immunoSEQ multiplex PCR; TCRdb stores in-frame clones only, minus some. The sample's table shows more than 100,000 clones. Sequenced material: PBMCs. The receptor set was obtained from a middle-aged man in good health and CMV-seronegative.

The chain uses TRBV5-4 and TRBJ2-7; 12 nucleotides align to TRBD1. Germline V gene data show CDR1 as SGHNT and CDR2 as YYREEE (reference sequence). The V segment lost 5 bases and the J segment 3 bases; nucleotides outside the gene matches: 6. The length of the CDR3 is 15 residues. CDR3 coding DNA: TGTGCCAGCAGTTCCCGGGACAGGGGGCGCTACGAGCAGTACTTC. Protein sequence: CASSSRDRGRYEQYF.

The rearrangement joins TRBV28 to TRBJ1-4; D is possibly TRBD1 (5 bases). Between the trimmed V and J ends, which lost 3 bases and 8 bases, there was a span of 13 bases. The germline gives CDR1 MDHEN, CDR2 SYDVKM. CDR3 length: 14 amino acids. CDR3 protein: CASSFQGIGEKLFF. For the CDR3, the DNA is TGTGCCAGCAGTTTTCAGGGTATCGGAGAAAAACTGTTTTTT.

The V call is TRBV5-1, the J call TRBJ1-6, with D possibly being TRBD1 (6 bases). V was trimmed by 0 bases and J by 1 base, leaving 17 bases between them. The germline gives CDR1 SGHRS, CDR2 YFSETQ. The CDR3 is made up of 19 amino acids. CDR3: CASSLDGTPGSSYNSPLHF. As DNA, the CDR3 is TGCGCCAGCAGCTTGGACGGGACACCCGGAAGTTCCTATAATTCACCCCTCCACTTT.

V usage is TRBV7-2 and J usage is TRBJ2-7; 10 bases agree with TRBD2. Trimming at V came to 2 bases and at J to 3 bases, leaving 1 base not matched to a gene. The CDR3 loop spans 14 amino acids. Germline CDR1 SGHTA, CDR2 FQGNSA. The CDR3 nucleotides read TGTGCCAGCAGCTTACTAGCGGGAGACTACGAGCAGTACTTC. It encodes CASSLLAGDYEQYF.

This chain links TRBV11-2 with TRBJ2-7; 7 nucleotides match TRBD2. The germline gives CDR1 SGHAT, CDR2 FQNNGV. The ends lost 4 bases at V and 3 bases at J; junction bases unmatched: 12. CDR3 length: 16 amino acids. CDR3 in amino acids: CASSSFKTGGGYEQYF. The CDR3 bases are TGTGCCAGCAGCTCCTTCAAGACTGGCGGGGGCTACGAGCAGTACTTC.

This chain links TRBV7-9 with TRBJ2-5, with D perhaps TRBD1 (6 bases). The CDR3 has 14 amino acids. Deletions cut 3 bases from V and 5 bases from J, with 13 bases between. The germline V gene has CDR1 SEHNR and CDR2 FQNEAQ (reference sequence). As DNA, the CDR3 is TGTGCCAGCAGCTTGGTAAACAGGGCCGAGACCCAGTACTTC. Translated, it gives CASSLVNRAETQYF.

V usage is TRBV7-9 and J usage is TRBJ2-1; the match to TRBD1 covers 7 bases. CDR1 is SEHNR, CDR2 FQNEAQ, per germline (reference sequence). After removal of 5 bases from V and 0 bases from J, the junction contained 4 bases not matched to a gene. The length of the CDR3 is 15 residues. The CDR3 sequence is CASSTQGSSYNEQFF. For the CDR3, the DNA is TGTGCCAGCAGCACACAGGGGAGCTCCTACAATGAGCAGTTCTTC.

The chain carries TRBV5-4 and TRBJ1-6, with TRBD1 matching 9 bases. Germline CDR1 SGHNT, CDR2 YYREEE (reference sequence). The CDR3 consists of 15 residues. J was trimmed by 9 bases and V by 0 bases; bases with no gene match: 4. CDR3 loop: CASSLGQGVPSPLHF. CDR3 DNA sequence: TGTGCCAGCAGCTTGGGACAGGGGGTTCCTTCACCCCTCCACTTT.

The rearrangement uses TRBV6-1 and TRBJ1-6; 9 positions agree with TRBD1. This CDR3 has 14 amino acids. The germline V gene encodes CDR1 MNHNS and CDR2 SASEGT. J gave up 8 bases and V 4 bases, and 3 bases lay outside the gene matches. Written as DNA, the CDR3 is TGTGCCAGCAGTGGCGGACAGGGGTATTCACCCCTCCACTTT. Translation gives CASSGGQGYSPLHF.

The J gene is TRBJ1-6, the V gene TRBV6-5; D uncertain. Between the trimmed V and J ends, which lost 5 bases and 7 bases, there was a span of 15 bases. The CDR3 totals 15 residues. CDR1 is MNHEY, CDR2 SVGAGI, per germline. CDR3 nucleotides: TGTGCCAGCAGTATTACGAGGGATTCGAATTCACCCCTCCACTTT. Amino acid sequence: CASSITRDSNSPLHF.

The rearrangement links TRBV6-5 to TRBJ2-3; D not certain. The length of the CDR3 is 12 residues. Germline V lookup: CDR1 MNHEY, CDR2 SVGAGI. V gave up 6 bases and J gave up 5 bases, with 9 bases separating them. Here the CDR3 reads CASSPSGDTQYF. The CDR3 nucleotides read TGTGCCAGCAGCCCATCCGGAGATACGCAGTATTTT.

The CDR3 DNA is TGTGCCAGCAGCTTGGCCGTGCGGTACGAGCAGTACTTC. Amino acids: CASSLAVRYEQYF. This chain links TRBV5-5 with TRBJ2-7; unclear D gene. V gave up 0 bases and J gave up 4 bases, with 8 bases separating them. CDR1 and CDR2 (germline): SGHKS, YYEKEE (reference sequence). This CDR3 region has 13 residues.

The chain couples TRBV7-2 to TRBJ1-2; 8 nucleotides match TRBD1. The CDR3 runs to 15 residues. The V segment lost 4 bases and the J segment 2 bases; nucleotides outside the gene matches: 6. The germline CDR1 and CDR2 sequences are SGHTA and FQGNSA. The CDR3 DNA is TGTGCCAGCAGCTCCACAGGGGGGCGAAACTATGGCTACACCTTC. Encoded protein: CASSSTGGRNYGYTF. Based on the CDR3 plus reference TRBV7-2 and TRBJ1-2, the full variable domain is GAGVSQSPSNKVTEKGKDVELRCDPISGHTALYWYRQSLGQGLEFLIYFQGNSAPDKSGLPSDRFSAERTGGSVSTLTIQRTQQEDSAVYLCASSSTGGRNYGYTFGSGTRLTVV.

This clone counts as large by frequency. Other DNA sequences in the sample encode the same CDR3. The rearrangement links TRBV10-1 to TRBJ1-1; 8 nucleotides line up with TRBD1. This CDR3 region has 12 residues. Trimming cost V 5 bases and J 4 bases; bases outside gene matches: 0. Germline loops: CDR1 WNHNN, CDR2 SYGVQD (reference sequence). CDR3 sequence: CASSTGGTEAFF. The CDR3 nucleotides read TGCGCCAGCAGTACAGGGGGCACTGAAGCTTTCTTT.

This chain joins TRBV14 and TRBJ2-5; possible D gene TRBD2, 6 bases. The end of the DNA is better explained by TRBJ2-7, so the J call may be wrong. CDR3 length: 13 residues. Germline CDR1 SGHDN, CDR2 FVKESK. This CDR3 reads CASSPGRSYEQYF. As DNA, the CDR3 is TGTGCCAGCAGCCCGGGGAGGTCCTACGAGCAGTACTTC.

The chain joins TRBV10-2 to TRBJ2-2, with 9 nucleotides matching TRBD2. The CDR3 is made up of 16 amino acids. Looked up from germline, CDR1 is WSHSY and CDR2 is SAAADI. After removal of 6 bases from V and 0 bases from J, the junction contained 5 bases not matched to a gene. The CDR3 nucleotides read TGCGCCAGCAGGGGACTAGCCGACGCGAACACCGGGGAGCTGTTTTTT. This sequence encodes CASRGLADANTGELFF.

This chain joins TRBV30 and TRBJ2-5, with D unresolved. The germline V gene encodes CDR1 GTSNPN and CDR2 SVGIG (reference sequence). There are 13 residues in the CDR3. Trimming removed 0 bases from V and 5 bases from J, with 10 bases in between. CDR3 coding DNA: TGTGCCTGGAGTGTAATGGGCCGGGAGACCCAGTACTTC. Protein sequence: CAWSVMGRETQYF.

J is TRBJ2-1 and V is TRBV13; TRBD1 might be the D (11 bases). Trimming shortened V by 5 bases and J by 4 bases, and 30 bases separated the two germline ends. The CDR3 sequence is 20 residues long. Germline lookup yields CDR1 PRHDT and CDR2 FYEKMQ (reference sequence). CDR3 DNA sequence: TGTGCCAGCAGCGCCCGGGACAGGGGGGGACTAGCGATAGTTTACAATGAGCAGTTCTTC. Encoded protein: CASSARDRGGLAIVYNEQFF.

The CDR3 region is CASSVPGELSEQYF. The CDR3 nucleotides are TGTGCCAGCAGTGTCCCGGGAGAACTAAGCGAGCAGTACTTC. J is TRBJ2-7 and V is TRBV25-1; TRBD2 is a possible D gene (6 bases). Trimming pared 4 bases from V and 6 bases from J, leaving 16 bases between. The CDR3 is 14 residues long. Germline CDR1 and CDR2: MGHDK and SYGVNS.

The chain recombines TRBV18 with TRBJ2-3; 9 bases are a match to TRBD2. V shed 3 bases, J shed 5 bases, and the junction held 0 bases outside the gene matches. CDR1 is KGHSH and CDR2 is LQKENI in the germline V gene. The CDR3 contains 13 residues. The DNA for the CDR3 is TGTGCCAGCTCACCGACTAGCGGAGATACGCAGTATTTT. Protein: CASSPTSGDTQYF.

V and J are TRBV7-8 and TRBJ2-3; TRBD2 matches at 9 bases. V shed 6 bases, J shed 3 bases, and the junction held 7 bases outside the gene matches. The CDR3 contains 15 residues. Per the germline V gene, CDR1 is SGHVS and CDR2 is FQNEAQ. In nucleotides, the CDR3 is TGTGCCAGCAGGCCCAACCTAGCGGGGACAGATACGCAGTATTTT. Its translation is CASRPNLAGTDTQYF.

The gene calls are TRBV5-6 and TRBJ2-7; 14 bases align to TRBD2. The CDR3 length is 16 residues. Germline-derived CDR1 and CDR2 are SGHDT and YYEEEE. V trimming: 5 bases; J trimming: 5 bases; junction bases outside the gene matches: 9. CDR3: CASRTGLAGAGHEQYF. CDR3 DNA: TGTGCCAGCAGAACGGGACTAGCGGGAGCCGGCCACGAGCAGTACTTC.

The J gene is TRBJ1-1, the V gene TRBV11-3; 7 positions match TRBD1. Losses at the gene ends were 5 bases for V and 2 bases for J; bases not matched to a gene: 5. The CDR3 sequence is 14 residues long. In germline, CDR1 is SGHNT, CDR2 YENEEA. The CDR3 coding sequence is TGTGCCAGCAGCCCCCAGGGGGGAAACACTGAAGCTTTCTTT. Protein sequence: CASSPQGGNTEAFF.

V gene TRBV28 combines with J gene TRBJ2-5, with unresolved D. The J call may be faulty, since TRBJ2-7 better matches the DNA end. Germline V CDR1 and CDR2: MDHEN, SYDVKM. The CDR3 extends over 11 amino acids. CDR3 coding DNA: TGTGCCAGCGGGCATGACTACGAGCAGTACTTC. Protein product: CASGHDYEQYF.